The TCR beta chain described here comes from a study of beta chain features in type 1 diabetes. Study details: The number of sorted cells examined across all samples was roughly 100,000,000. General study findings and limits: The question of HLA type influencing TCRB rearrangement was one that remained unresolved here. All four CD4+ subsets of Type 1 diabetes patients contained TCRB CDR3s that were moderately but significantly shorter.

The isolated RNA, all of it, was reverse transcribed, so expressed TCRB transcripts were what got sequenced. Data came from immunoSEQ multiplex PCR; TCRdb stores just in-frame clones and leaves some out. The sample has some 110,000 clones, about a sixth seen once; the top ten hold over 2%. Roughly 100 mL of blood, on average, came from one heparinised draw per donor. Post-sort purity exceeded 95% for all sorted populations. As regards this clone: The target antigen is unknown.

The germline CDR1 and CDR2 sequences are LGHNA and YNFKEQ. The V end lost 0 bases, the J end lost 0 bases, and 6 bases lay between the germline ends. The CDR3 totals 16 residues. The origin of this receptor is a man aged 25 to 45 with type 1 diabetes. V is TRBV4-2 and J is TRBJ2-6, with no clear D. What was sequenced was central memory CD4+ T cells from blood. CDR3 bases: TGTGCCAGCAGCCAAGATAGGAACTCTGGGGCCAACGTCCTGACTTTC. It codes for CASSQDRNSGANVLTF.